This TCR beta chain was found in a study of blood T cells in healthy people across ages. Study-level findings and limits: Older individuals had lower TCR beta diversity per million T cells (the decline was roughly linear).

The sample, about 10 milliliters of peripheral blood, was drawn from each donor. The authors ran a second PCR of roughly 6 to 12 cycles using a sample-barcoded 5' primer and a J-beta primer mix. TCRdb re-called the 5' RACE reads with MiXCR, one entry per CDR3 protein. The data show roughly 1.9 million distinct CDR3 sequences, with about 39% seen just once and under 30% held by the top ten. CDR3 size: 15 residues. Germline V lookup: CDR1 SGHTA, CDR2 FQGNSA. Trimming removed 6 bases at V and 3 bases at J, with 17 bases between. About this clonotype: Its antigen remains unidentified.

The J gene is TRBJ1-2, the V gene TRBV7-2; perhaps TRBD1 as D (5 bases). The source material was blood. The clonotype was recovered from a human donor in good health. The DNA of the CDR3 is TGTGCCAGCAGACCCTCCAGGGCAGGTGACTATGGCTACACCTTC. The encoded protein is CASRPSRAGDYGYTF.